A single sample gave rise to the 4 T cell receptor beta chains below, sequenced in a study of blood T cell repertoires in COVID-19. The protocol was immunoSEQ multiplex PCR, while the TCRdb copy is restricted to in-frame clones and leaves out a portion. The sample carries about 70,000 clones, around 85% recorded once. Material for sequencing was peripheral blood. The receptors originated from a human donor in a cohort sampled during active COVID-19.

This chain connects TRBV19 to TRBJ1-4; a possible D gene is TRBD1 (5 bases). The germline V gene has CDR1 LNHDA and CDR2 SQIVND (reference sequence). CDR3 size: 14 residues. V shed 6 bases and J shed 1 base, with 9 bases lying between them. The CDR3 spells CASRVGGTNEKLFF. The CDR3 nucleotides read TGTGCCAGTAGGGTCGGGGGAACTAATGAAAAACTGTTTTTT.

The chain recombines TRBV18 with TRBJ1-3; D is unclear. The CDR3 is made up of 17 amino acids. Germline V lookup: CDR1 KGHSH, CDR2 LQKENI. The V and J ends lost 3 bases and 8 bases respectively, with 23 bases between them. CDR3 bases: TGTGCCAGCTCACCGCTCCTTAATCCGGTATTGTTCGACACCATATATTTT. Amino acids: CASSPLLNPVLFDTIYF.

The rearrangement joins TRBV2 to TRBJ1-6; D remains ambiguous. Looked up from germline, CDR1 is SNHLY and CDR2 is FYNNEI. Trimming left V 6 bases short and J 9 bases short, with 15 bases between. CDR3 length equals 14 residues. The CDR3 region has the DNA TGTGCCAGCAGGGGCGGGGAGTTTGGTTCACCCCTCCACTTT. Translation: CASRGGEFGSPLHF.

This chain's CDR3 is CATSDPYLDSGVDYNEQFF. CDR3 sequence (DNA): TGTGCCACCAGTGATCCCTACCTGGATTCGGGGGTAGACTACAATGAGCAGTTCTTC. The V gene is TRBV24-1, the J gene TRBJ2-1; D possibly corresponds to TRBD2 (6 bases). V gave up 3 bases and J gave up 3 bases, with 23 bases separating them. Germline CDR1 is KGHDR and CDR2 is SFDVKD. This CDR3 contains 19 residues.